These T cell receptor beta chains were read from a single sample in a study of blood T cell repertoires in COVID-19. Generated by immunoSEQ multiplex PCR, the TCRdb table keeps only in-frame clones and is missing some. Of 200,000 to 300,000 clones in the sample, around nine tenths are singletons; the top ten hold around 2.4%. The specimen was PBMCs or T cells enriched from blood (not recorded which). The receptors stem from a woman aged 18-29 years who had recovered from COVID-19. The conserved cysteine and the conserved F or W are not part of the CDR3 here. A D gene is named only where the DNA matches it firmly. For some rows the clone size is stated as once, few or many, or as a class when expanded; others skip it.

j_gene	abundance	v_gene	d_gene	CDR3aa
TRBJ1-2	-	TRBV7-2	-	ASSLGPQDYYGYT
TRBJ2-1	once	TRBV7-9	TRBD2	ASSPAPAGGYNEQF
TRBJ1-2	-	TRBV12-3/TRBV12-4	TRBD1	ASSRDSRFQNT
TRBJ2-1	-	TRBV2	TRBD2	ASRIGLVTDEQF
TRBJ2-1	-	TRBV19	TRBD2	ATLSLTSDSYNEQF
TRBJ2-1	-	TRBV4-3	TRBD2	ASSQDLGLAAYNEQF
TRBJ2-1	-	TRBV28	-	ASSYSMNEQF
TRBJ1-4	once	TRBV28	TRBD1	ASSTGTGFSTNEKLF
TRBJ2-3	-	TRBV6-4	TRBD1	ASSDSEQGATDTQY
TRBJ1-1	-	TRBV6-5	-	ASSRAERHTEAF
TRBJ1-2	-	TRBV3-1/TRBV3-2	-	ASSPNRGARGYT
TRBJ2-1	-	TRBV6-2/TRBV6-3	TRBD2	ASSYFSSGYNEQF
TRBJ2-7	few	TRBV5-1	-	ASSFRTEGYEQY
TRBJ2-2	-	TRBV18	TRBD1	ASSKDRGVDGGELF
TRBJ2-3	-	TRBV28	-	ASSLEGDSTDTQY
TRBJ2-7	-	TRBV27	TRBD2	ASRKVGLAGEVGSYEQY
TRBJ1-5	-	TRBV28	-	ASSLWFPEPYSNQPQH
TRBJ1-2	-	TRBV3-1/TRBV3-2	TRBD1	ASSQGPGTGFYGYT
TRBJ1-2	-	TRBV30	-	ASTPGSTRYGYT
TRBJ1-2	-	TRBV5-1	-	ASSLDRSYGYT
TRBJ2-5	-	TRBV7-8	TRBD2	ASSPQYKTSGDQETQY
TRBJ2-7	-	TRBV5-1	TRBD1	ASSSGQGAYEQY
TRBJ1-6	-	TRBV5-8	-	ASSFESSPLH
TRBJ1-3	-	TRBV2	-	ASSEQDFSGNTIY
TRBJ2-4	once	TRBV7-2	TRBD2	ASSPGGRGYIQY
TRBJ1-6	-	TRBV2	-	ASSLNRVLNSPLH
TRBJ2-2	-	TRBV14	TRBD1	ASSQDRNRGSGELF
TRBJ2-7	-	TRBV5-1	-	ASSLNGGEQY
TRBJ1-4	once	TRBV7-2	-	ASSLEDSRLF
TRBJ2-1	-	TRBV4-1	-	ASSQPQRDEQF
TRBJ1-1	-	TRBV19	-	ASSIDPDLTLGEAF
TRBJ1-2	-	TRBV27	TRBD1	ASRTQTGGDGYT
TRBJ1-2	-	TRBV6-5	TRBD1	ASSSGGPNYGYT
TRBJ2-7	-	TRBV28	TRBD2	ASWTSGMWEQY
TRBJ1-1	-	TRBV7-9	TRBD1	ASSCGDSRFCEAF